Described below is a single T cell receptor beta chain sequence and its context. Its target is not known. Measured with immunoSEQ multiplex PCR; TCRdb has only the in-frame clones, and not every one. The sample has just under 75,000 clones; 94% are singletons. The CDR3 has 16 amino acids. In germline, CDR1 is SGHNT, CDR2 YYREEE (reference sequence). Trimming took 0 bases from V and 8 from J; bases not matched to a gene: 9. This sample was included in a study of cytomegalovirus exposure and HLA in healthy donors. At the level of the study: Later analysis reported that the roughly 130 validation repertoires shared the platform of the roughly 670 first-cohort repertoires.

Study outcomes and limitations: The authors listed about 170 TCR beta chains as cytomegalovirus-associated.

The gene calls are TRBV5-4 and TRBJ2-2; 8 bases are shared with TRBD2. This receptor was identified in a woman between 18 and 29 years old in good health and CMV-seropositive. The sample taken for sequencing was PBMCs. CDR3 sequence reads: CASSLDGAGGIGELFF. CDR3 in DNA: TGTGCCAGCAGCTTGGACGGTGCGGGGGGCATAGGGGAGCTGTTTTTT.